Included here is one T cell receptor (beta chain) sequence, with context. Its specificity is unknown. This sample is drawn from a study of cytomegalovirus exposure and HLA in healthy donors. Overall study findings and caveats: A later analysis found TCR association rates differed by HLA locus, highest for DRB1 and lowest for HLA-C. Earlier analysis looked at TCR beta V segments, and most were productive about 87% or about 30% of the time. In vitro checks showed that three CMV-associated chains really do target CMV antigens.

V was shortened by 4 bases and J by 2 bases, with 17 bases between the two germline ends. The CDR3 sequence is 16 residues long. Germline V lookup: CDR1 SNHLY, CDR2 FYNNEI. The primer mix had 60 Vbeta and 13 Jbeta primers. Sequencing was performed with immunoSEQ multiplex PCR; in TCRdb, only in-frame clones are kept and a portion is missing. This table holds 90,000 or so clones, around 70% found once. Sequenced sample: PBMCs. This TCR derives from a man aged 50 to 60 in good health and CMV-seronegative. The V and J genes are TRBV2 and TRBJ1-2; the D gene is possibly TRBD1 (5 bases). The CDR3 is CASSAPSTVLNYGYTF. CDR3 DNA sequence: TGTGCCAGCAGTGCCCCTTCGACAGTTCTCAACTATGGCTACACCTTC. The variable domain in full, completed from reference TRBV2 and TRBJ1-2, reads EPEVTQTPSHQVTQMGQEVILRCVPISNHLYFYWYRQILGQKVEFLVSFYNNEISEKSEIFDDQFSVERPDGSNFTLKIRSTKLEDSAMYFCASSAPSTVLNYGYTFGSGTRLTVV.